A selection of T cell receptor beta chains follows, all from one sample in a study of blood T cell repertoires in COVID-19. Repertoires were generated with immunoSEQ multiplex PCR, while TCRdb's copy carries only in-frame clones and drops some. The table has 200,000 to 250,000 clones, roughly four fifths seen once. The sequenced sample consisted of peripheral blood. The receptors originated from a woman aged 40 to 50 with acute or convalescent COVID-19. Each CDR3 is given with its conserved first and last residue. D genes are given only for firm matches. The size field is filled for only some rows; it gives once, few, many or a size class.

- | TRBJ2-7 | - | TRBV5-6 | TGTGCCAGCAGTTTCGACAGGAGGAACTACTACGAGCAGTACTTC | CASSFDRRNYYEQYF
- | TRBJ2-7 | TRBD2 | TRBV27 | TGTGCCAGCAGTTTTACTAGCGGGGTGTTCGAGCAGTACTTC | CASSFTSGVFEQYF
- | TRBJ2-1 | - | TRBV7-2 | TGTGCCAGCAGCTTAAGGGGGAGCTCCTACAATGAGCAGTTCTTC | CASSLRGSSYNEQFF
- | TRBJ1-5 | - | TRBV6-4 | TGTGCCAGCAGTGACTCGATGGGTACAGGCCAGCCCCAGCATTTT | CASSDSMGTGQPQHF
- | TRBJ1-1 | - | TRBV30 | TGTGCCTGGAGTGTACTGGGAGGGGGATCGGCTTTCTTT | CAWSVLGGGSAFF
- | TRBJ1-2 | TRBD1 | TRBV5-6 | TGTGCCAGCAGCTGGACTGACAGGGTTCGCACCTTC | CASSWTDRVRTF
- | TRBJ2-7 | TRBD2 | TRBV4-2 | TGTGCCAGCAGCCAAGGGACTAGCGGGGGTTTGGGGGCTATCTACGAGCAGTACTTC | CASSQGTSGGLGAIYEQYF
- | TRBJ2-7 | - | TRBV29-1 | TGCAGCGTACCAAGTTCCGGCTCCTACGAGCAGTACTTC | CSVPSSGSYEQYF
- | TRBJ1-1 | TRBD1 | TRBV5-1 | TGCGCCAGCAGCGGGCCCCGGGACAGGGCGAGGGACACTGAAGCTTTCTTT | CASSGPRDRARDTEAFF
few | TRBJ2-2 | TRBD2 | TRBV12-5 | TGTGCTAGTGGTTTAGGGACTAGCGGGAGAAACACCGGGGAGCTGTTTTTT | CASGLGTSGRNTGELFF
- | TRBJ2-1 | TRBD2 | TRBV7-6 | TGTGCCAGCAGCTTAGTGGGACTAGCGGCGAATGAGCAGTTCTTC | CASSLVGLAANEQFF
- | TRBJ2-1 | - | TRBV3-1/TRBV3-2 | TGTGCCAGCAGCCAAGATGTGGGAGTCGAATACAATGAGCAGTTCTTC | CASSQDVGVEYNEQFF
- | TRBJ2-2 | - | TRBV21-1 | TGTGCCAGCAGCAAATTAAAAAGCGAGAAAACGAACACCGGGGAGCTGTTTTTT | CASSKLKSEKTNTGELFF
- | TRBJ2-1 | - | TRBV19 | TGTGCCAGTAGTGCCATTGGGCGCAATGAGCAGTTCTTC | CASSAIGRNEQFF
- | TRBJ1-1 | TRBD1 | TRBV11-2 | TGTGCCAGCAGCCCCTCTCACGGACAGGGGAGAACTGAAGCTTTCTTT | CASSPSHGQGRTEAFF
- | TRBJ2-7 | - | TRBV2 | TGTGCCAGCAGTTTAGGAGGTAGCGAGTCCTACGAGCAGTACTTC | CASSLGGSESYEQYF
- | TRBJ2-1 | - | TRBV2 | TGTGCCAGCAGAGGGGGTGGTGGGTCCTACAATGAGCAGTTCTTC | CASRGGGGSYNEQFF
- | TRBJ1-4 | - | TRBV30 | TGTGCCTGCCTTGCAGGAAACAATGAAAAACTGTTTTTT | CACLAGNNEKLFF
few | TRBJ2-1 | - | TRBV7-2 | TGTGCCAGCAGCTTAGAGGGGTATGGGAATGAGCAGTTCTTC | CASSLEGYGNEQFF
- | TRBJ2-7 | - | TRBV19 | TGTGCCAGTAGTTCTCAGGGGACAAGGGTAGGGGAGCAGTACTTC | CASSSQGTRVGEQYF
- | TRBJ2-1 | TRBD2 | TRBV24-1 | TGTGCCACCAGTGCAGCGGGGAGCTCCTACAATGAGCAGTTCTTC | CATSAAGSSYNEQFF
- | TRBJ1-2 | - | TRBV18 | TGTGCCAGCTCACCGTGGCAGCAAAGAGGGGGCTACACCTTC | CASSPWQQRGGYTF
- | TRBJ1-5 | TRBD1 | TRBV7-2 | TGTGCCAGCAGCTCACTACCCCAGGACAGGGGCGGTCAGCCCCAGCATTTT | CASSSLPQDRGGQPQHF
- | TRBJ1-1 | - | TRBV6-5 | TGTGCCAGCAGTTACTCGCGGTCCAACACTGAAGCTTTCTTT | CASSYSRSNTEAFF
- | TRBJ2-5 | - | TRBV29-1 | TGCAGCGTTGTGGCCGGCCAGGGGGGAGAGACCCAGTACTTC | CSVVAGQGGETQYF
- | TRBJ2-3 | TRBD2 | TRBV5-1 | TGCGCCAGCAGCTACCTAGCGGGGGGCGCCGGAGGTGCGCAGTATTTT | CASSYLAGGAGGAQYF
- | TRBJ2-7 | TRBD2 | TRBV27 | TGTGCCAGCAGTCAGACGCTAGCGGGACGATACGAGCAGTACTTC | CASSQTLAGRYEQYF
- | TRBJ1-6 | - | TRBV6-4 | TGTGCCAGCTACAGGATGGGGCTAGGAAATTCACCCCTCCACTTT | CASYRMGLGNSPLHF
- | TRBJ1-2 | TRBD1 | TRBV27 | TGTGCCAGCAGTTCCCGATCTGGACAGGGGGACCATGGCTACACCTTC | CASSSRSGQGDHGYTF
- | TRBJ2-7 | - | TRBV9 | TGTGCCAGCAGCGTAGGAGGAGGGAGGGAGCAGTACTTC | CASSVGGGREQYF
- | TRBJ1-2 | - | TRBV5-8 | TGTGCCAGCAGCGAAGCAGGGAGGTCTAACTATGGCTACACCTTC | CASSEAGRSNYGYTF
- | TRBJ2-1 | TRBD2 | TRBV9 | TGTGCCAGCAGCGTAGCCCAGACTAGCGGTCAGCAGTTCTTC | CASSVAQTSGQQFF
- | TRBJ1-2 | TRBD1 | TRBV19 | TGTGCCAGTAGTATGTCTCGACAGGGGGTAACCAGCGGCTACACCTTC | CASSMSRQGVTSGYTF
- | TRBJ2-1 | TRBD2 | TRBV7-8 | TGTGCCAGCAGCCCGCAGGGGCTAGCGGGGGGTGTGCAGTTCTTC | CASSPQGLAGGVQFF
- | TRBJ1-2 | - | TRBV5-6 | TGTGCCAGCAGCTTGGCCAGGCCGTTCTATGGCTACACCTTC | CASSLARPFYGYTF
- | TRBJ2-1 | TRBD1 | TRBV6-2/TRBV6-3 | TGTGCCAGCAGTTACCCCGGACAGGGGCAATACAATGAGCAGTTCTTC | CASSYPGQGQYNEQFF
once | TRBJ2-1 | - | TRBV6-6 | TGTGCCAGCAGATCCGACAGAAGCTCCTACAATGAGCAGTTCTTC | CASRSDRSSYNEQFF
- | TRBJ2-1 | TRBD2 | TRBV20-1 | TGCAGTGCTAGTGGGACTAGCGGGAGAAGCGATGAGCAGTTCTTC | CSASGTSGRSDEQFF
- | TRBJ2-7 | - | TRBV7-8 | TGTGCCAGCAGCTTATATTCAGGGGAGAACTACGAGCAGTACTTC | CASSLYSGENYEQYF
once | TRBJ2-3 | TRBD2 | TRBV5-1 | TGCGCCAGCAGCGTGCAAGCGGGGGCCCGCACAGATACGCAGTATTTT | CASSVQAGARTDTQYF
- | TRBJ1-2 | TRBD1 | TRBV10-3 | TGTGCCATCAGTGCAGGGACAGCGAAAAACTATGGCTACACCTTC | CAISAGTAKNYGYTF
- | TRBJ1-6 | - | TRBV27 | TGTGCCAGCAATCTGAAAGCGGGATCCTATAATTCACCCCTCCACTTT | CASNLKAGSYNSPLHF
- | TRBJ2-3 | TRBD2 | TRBV19 | TGTGCCAGTAGTATAGTCCGGGGGGACTATACGCAGTATTTT | CASSIVRGDYTQYF
few | TRBJ1-5 | TRBD1 | TRBV10-3 | TGTGCCATCAGCGGGGGGACAGGGATACGGCAGCCCCAGCATTTT | CAISGGTGIRQPQHF
- | TRBJ2-7 | - | TRBV6-1 | TGTGCCAGCAGTGAAGCTATGCGGGCGCAGTACTTC | CASSEAMRAQYF
- | TRBJ1-1 | TRBD1 | TRBV19 | TGTGCCAGTAGTATAGGGGGACAGCAGCCCAGGGGAACTGAAGCTTTCTTT | CASSIGGQQPRGTEAFF